This T cell receptor beta chain was identified during a study of blood T cell repertoires in COVID-19. Study in general: COVID-19 samples, acute and convalescent, were from the United States, Italy and Spain. The analysed material was cDNA or gDNA that came from T cells, B-cell-depleted T cells, or PBMCs.

In the study's own analysis: Scientists estimated how many nucleated cells there were by amplifying reference gene primers. This table comes from immunoSEQ multiplex PCR, and its TCRdb copy is limited to in-frame clones, with some not included. V and J calls and clone size are those listed in that table; D and trimming were worked out from the DNA. The repertoire has under 75,000 clones, 73% of them found once; the top ten carry more than 15%. Trimming removed 8 bases from V and 6 bases from J; junction bases left unmatched: 5. The CDR3 is 12 residues long. In germline, CDR1 is MDHEN, CDR2 SYDVKM. The chain joins TRBV28 to TRBJ2-7, with TRBD2 matching 9 bases. Sequenced input: peripheral blood. This TCR was sampled from a woman between 45 and 60 years old with active or convalescent COVID-19. The CDR3 loop is CASSAGGLEQYF. CDR3 coding DNA: TGTGCCAGCTCGGCGGGAGGGCTCGAGCAGTACTTC.